This T cell receptor beta chain was obtained from a study of shared T cell receptors in the human thymus. CDR3 length: 14 residues. Germline V gene lookup returns CDR1 WSHSY and CDR2 SAAADI. V was clipped by 5 bases and J by 3 bases, with 11 bases between them. The repertoire was sequenced with immunoSEQ multiplex PCR; TCRdb's copy has only in-frame clones and lacks some. The sample comprises more than 550,000 clones, around 87% of which are singletons, and roughly 0.0086% rests with the top ten. These same data were also listed under a study on human thymus T cells.

Sequencing was carried out using thymocytes. The genes are TRBV10-2 and TRBJ1-5, with D perhaps matching TRBD1 (6 bases). The receptor comes from a boy under two years old with a congenital heart defect. CDR3 sequence: CASSPTGLNQPQHF. In DNA form, the CDR3 reads TGCGCCAGCAGTCCTACAGGGCTCAATCAGCCCCAGCATTTT.